This T cell receptor (beta chain) comes out of a study of blood T cell repertoires in COVID-19 (dated by TCRdb to the early 2020s). About the full investigation: Collaborator samples came from the United States, Italy and Spain and covered acute and convalescent phases of COVID-19. The material from the prospective study consisted of cDNA or gDNA derived from T cells, B-cell-depleted T cells, or PBMCs. The dataset comprised deeply sampled blood TCRbeta repertoires from subjects exposed to, actively infected with, or recovered from COVID-19. The repertoires were made available in a free public database intended to serve as a resource for research on the immune response to SARS-CoV-2. The samples were drawn from two sources: the first 160 participants of the ongoing ImmuneRACE study, and 1,000 to 1,500 subjects contributed by 6 global collaborators. The sample metadata nearly always contained a de-identified subject ID, COVID-19 status, age in years and sex. Where available, HLA class I and class II types were taken from metadata supplied by the sample provider and were not determined by assay-based typing.

The full study reports these points: How much clinical and demographic metadata was included differed by source and by participant, and the metadata was provided uncurated.

Measured from the cysteine to the phenylalanine, the CDR3 is 17 residues long. Only the CDR3 DNA stays, 51 bases, in frame from base 1. Trimming accounts for 1 base at V and 0 bases at J, while the number of junction bases matched to no gene is 5. The germline V gene (reference sequence) provides CDR1 SGHNT and CDR2 YYREEE. In regard to this clone: The antigen it recognizes is unknown. No base quality information exists; no much larger clone differs at one position.

TCRbeta CDR3 regions were amplified from genomic DNA using the immunoSEQ Assay, a bias-controlled multiplex PCR. The original pipeline was this. The number of nucleated cells in each sample was estimated by amplification of reference gene primers within the assay. To quantify the absolute abundance of each unique TCRbeta CDR3 rearrangement, sequence reads were collapsed and filtered. Productive Simpson clonality was computed per sample as the square root of Simpson's diversity index over productive rearrangements. Entries here come from immuneACCESS through TCRdb and include only in-frame sequences with V and J called. Some clones fail to appear in such tables; in the studies checked, an unresolved V gene covers under half of the shortfall, and the cause of the remainder is unknown. V and J calls and clone size come straight from that table; D and trimming were deduced from the DNA. The sample data list 51,000 or so clones, and around 83% of these were observed just once. Approximately 7% of the sample comes from the top ten.

Collaborating institutions collected whole blood in K2EDTA tubes following their own protocols. Collaborator samples were shipped for TCRbeta analysis as frozen whole blood, isolated PBMCs, or DNA extracted from either sample type. Material for sequencing was peripheral blood. The chain uses TRBV5-4 and TRBJ1-5, with 9 middle bases fitting TRBD1. This TCR came from a man between 65 and 80 years old with active COVID-19. The nucleotide sequence reads as follows: TGTGCCAGCAGCTTGACAGGGGGCTCCTATAGCAATCAGCCCCAGCATTTT. This codes for CASSLTGGSYSNQPQHF.